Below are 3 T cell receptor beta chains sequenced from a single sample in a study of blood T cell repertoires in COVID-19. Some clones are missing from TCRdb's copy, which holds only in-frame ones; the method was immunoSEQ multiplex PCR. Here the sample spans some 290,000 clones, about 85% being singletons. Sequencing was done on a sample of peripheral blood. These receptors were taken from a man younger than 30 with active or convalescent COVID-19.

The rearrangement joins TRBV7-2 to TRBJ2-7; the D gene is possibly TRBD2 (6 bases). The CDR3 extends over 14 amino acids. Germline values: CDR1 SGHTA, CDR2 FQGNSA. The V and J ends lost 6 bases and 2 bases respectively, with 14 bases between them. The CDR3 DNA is TGTGCCAGCAGATCCGTGCCGGGGGCCTACGAGCAGTACTTC. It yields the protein CASRSVPGAYEQYF. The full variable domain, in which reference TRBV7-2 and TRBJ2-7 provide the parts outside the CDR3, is GAGVSQSPSNKVTEKGKDVELRCDPISGHTALYWYRQSLGQGLEFLIYFQGNSAPDKSGLPSDRFSAERTGGSVSTLTIQRTQQEDSAVYLCASRSVPGAYEQYFGPGTRLTVT.

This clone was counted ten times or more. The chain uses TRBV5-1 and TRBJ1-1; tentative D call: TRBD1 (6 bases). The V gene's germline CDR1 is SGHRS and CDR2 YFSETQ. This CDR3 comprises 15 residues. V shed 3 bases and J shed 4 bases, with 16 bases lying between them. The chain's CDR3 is CASSSSSRGSTEAFF. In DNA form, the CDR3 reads TGCGCCAGCAGCTCAAGTTCGAGGGGGAGCACTGAAGCTTTCTTT.

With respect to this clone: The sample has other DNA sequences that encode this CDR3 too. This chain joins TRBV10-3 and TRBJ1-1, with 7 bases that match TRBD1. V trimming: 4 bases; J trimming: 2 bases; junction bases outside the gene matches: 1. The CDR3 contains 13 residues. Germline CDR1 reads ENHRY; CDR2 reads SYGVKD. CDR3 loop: CAISGQGNTEAFF. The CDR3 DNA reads TGTGCCATCAGTGGACAGGGCAACACTGAAGCTTTCTTT.